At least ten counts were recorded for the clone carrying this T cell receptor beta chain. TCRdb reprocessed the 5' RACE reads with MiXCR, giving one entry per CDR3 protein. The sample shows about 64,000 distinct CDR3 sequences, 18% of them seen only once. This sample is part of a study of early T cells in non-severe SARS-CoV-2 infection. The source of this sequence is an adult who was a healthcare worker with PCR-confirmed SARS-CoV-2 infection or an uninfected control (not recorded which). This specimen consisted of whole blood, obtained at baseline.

For the CDR3, the DNA is TGCAGCGTGAGGGACAGGCACCCTACGGACACGCAGTATTTT. Translating it yields CSVRDRHPTDTQYF. The chain combines TRBV29-1 with TRBJ2-3; 8 positions match TRBD1. V lost 6 bases and J lost 9; bases outside the gene matches: 14. Germline V gene data show CDR1 as SQVTM and CDR2 as ANQGSEA. CDR3 length equals 14 residues.